The next 11 T cell receptor beta chains were all read from a single sample in a study of CD4 T cells in relation to SARS-CoV-2 and coronaviruses. Assay used: immunoSEQ multiplex PCR; TCRdb lists only in-frame clones, some missing. The sample shows 32,000 or so clones, approximately 76% of them seen only once. Their antigens are not known. CD4+ T cells from unexposed donors were obtained before the COVID-19 pandemic (2011-2018). Isolation of CD4+ T cells took place after around eleven days in culture. The sample taken for sequencing was CD4+ T cells from PBMCs, cultured in vitro. Receptor source: a human donor in good health.

There are a few counts of this clone. V usage is TRBV4-3 and J usage is TRBJ2-5; D gene ambiguous. V dropped 1 base and J dropped 1 base, with 7 bases sitting between them. The CDR3 runs to 14 residues. Germline V gene data show CDR1 as LGHNA and CDR2 as YSLEER. CDR3 DNA sequence: TGCGCCAGCAGCCAAGTGGTTCGCCAAGAGACCCAGTACTTC. The encoded protein is CASSQVVRQETQYF.

The genes are TRBV7-9 and TRBJ2-2; D assignment may be TRBD1 or TRBD2 (5 bases each). CDR1 is SEHNR, CDR2 FQNEAQ, per germline (reference sequence). The CDR3 has 17 amino acids. Between the trimmed V and J ends, which lost 4 bases and 3 bases, there was a span of 18 bases. CDR3 region: CASSYNGQAGDTGELFF. The CDR3 region has the DNA TGTGCCAGCAGCTATAACGGACAAGCCGGGGACACCGGGGAGCTGTTTTTT. The full variable domain, in which reference TRBV7-9 and TRBJ2-2 provide the parts outside the CDR3, is DTGVSQNPRHKITKRGQNVTFRCDPISEHNRLYWYRQTLGQGPEFLTYFQNEAQLEKSRLLSDRFSAERPKGSFSTLEIQRTEQGDSAMYLCASSYNGQAGDTGELFFGEGSRLTVL.

The chain has TRBV7-8 and TRBJ1-1; 10 nucleotides align to TRBD1. Per germline, CDR1 SGHVS and CDR2 FQNEAQ. This CDR3 contains 15 residues. The J segment lost 4 bases and the V segment lost 5 bases, leaving 7 bases of the junction unmatched. CDR3 sequence reads: CASSVLTGGITEAFF. CDR3 DNA sequence: TGTGCCAGCAGCGTGTTGACAGGGGGCATCACTGAAGCTTTCTTT.

The chain uses TRBV7-2 and TRBJ2-1; 11 bases map to TRBD2. J lost 8 bases, V lost 5 bases, and 11 bases had no gene match. This CDR3 has 16 residues. Per germline, CDR1 SGHTA and CDR2 FQGNSA. In DNA, the CDR3 is TGTGCCAGCAGCGCCGGGACTAGCGGAGCGGTGGATGAGCAGTTCTTC. Encoded protein: CASSAGTSGAVDEQFF.

The V and J genes are TRBV6-5 and TRBJ2-1; D gene uncertain. Between the trimmed V and J ends, which lost 6 bases and 9 bases, there was a span of 9 bases. From germline, CDR1 is MNHEY and CDR2 SVGAGI. The CDR3 loop spans 11 amino acids. The CDR3 here is CASSGLGEQFF. The CDR3 region has the DNA TGTGCCAGCAGCGGCCTGGGTGAGCAGTTCTTC.

The V gene is TRBV10-3, the J gene TRBJ1-6; 8 bases line up with TRBD1. This CDR3 spans 12 amino acids. V lost 7 bases, J lost 10 bases, and 3 bases stayed unmatched. The germline CDR1 and CDR2 sequences are ENHRY and SYGVKD. In DNA, the CDR3 is TGTGCCATCAAGACAGGGGACTCACCCCTCCACTTT. Its translation is CAIKTGDSPLHF.

This clone was counted a single time. The chain combines TRBV6-5 with TRBJ2-2; maybe TRBD2 (6 bases). With 8 bases removed from V and 6 bases from J, the gap between germline ends came to 10 bases. From germline, CDR1 is MNHEY and CDR2 SVGAGI. The CDR3 extends over 12 amino acids. The CDR3 DNA reads as TGTGCCAGCTGGGGGGTGGCCGGGGAGCTGTTTTTT. The encoded protein is CASWGVAGELFF.

DNA for the CDR3: TGTGCCAGCAGCTTGAGACTAGCGGGGGGAAGCACAGATACGCAGTATTTT. Translating gives CASSLRLAGGSTDTQYF. The rearrangement joins TRBV7-2 to TRBJ2-3; TRBD2 matches 13 bases. Germline V gene lookup returns CDR1 SGHTA and CDR2 FQGNSA. This CDR3 spans 17 amino acids. Losses at the gene ends were 3 bases for V and 0 bases for J; bases not matched to a gene: 3.

This chain joins TRBV19 and TRBJ2-2, with 8 bases identical to TRBD2. This CDR3 region has 14 residues. V was clipped by 7 bases and J by 5 bases; unmatched bases: 6. From germline, CDR1 is LNHDA and CDR2 SQIVND (reference sequence). The CDR3 DNA reads as TGTGCCAGTAATCAAGCGGGAGTAACCGGGGAGCTGTTTTTT. Its protein is CASNQAGVTGELFF.

With regard to this clone: Sequence at one end of the junction differs from germline and may be a read error. V is TRBV7-7 and J is TRBJ2-2; 10 positions agree with TRBD1. Germline assignment: CDR1 SSHAT and CDR2 FNYEAQ (reference sequence). The CDR3 consists of 15 residues. The CDR3 bases are TGTGCTAGCAGCCGGACAGGGGGTAACACCGGGGAGCTGTTTTTT. This codes for CASSRTGGNTGELFF.

The chain recombines TRBV9 with TRBJ1-1; D unresolved. The CDR3 consists of 15 residues. V shed 0 bases and J shed 1 base, with 10 bases lying between them. The germline gives CDR1 SGDLS, CDR2 YYNGEE. The CDR3 loop is CASSVGARSNTEAFF. The CDR3 DNA sequence: TGTGCCAGCAGCGTAGGCGCCAGGTCGAACACTGAAGCTTTCTTT.